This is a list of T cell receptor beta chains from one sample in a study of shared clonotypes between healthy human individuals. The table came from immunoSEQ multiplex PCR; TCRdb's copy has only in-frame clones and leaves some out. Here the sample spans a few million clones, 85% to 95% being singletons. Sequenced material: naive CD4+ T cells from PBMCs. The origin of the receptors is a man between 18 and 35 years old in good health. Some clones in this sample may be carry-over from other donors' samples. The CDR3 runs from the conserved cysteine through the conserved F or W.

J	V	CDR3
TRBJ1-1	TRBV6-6	CASSYVVNTEAFF
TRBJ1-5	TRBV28	CASSWNPGQGRGNQPQHF
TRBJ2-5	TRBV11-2	CASSPGGTGEETQYF
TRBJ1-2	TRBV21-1	CASSKEEQGVLVYGYTF
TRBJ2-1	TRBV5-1	CASSLSGRDYNEQFF
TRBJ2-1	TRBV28	CASSRAGVNNEQFF
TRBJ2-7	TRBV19	CASSIYPGTSGRRSSYEQYF
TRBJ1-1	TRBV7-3	CASSQGFGYTEAFF
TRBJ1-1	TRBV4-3	CASSQLGSMNTEAFF
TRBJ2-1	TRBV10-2	CASSGLVYNEQFF
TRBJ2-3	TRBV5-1	CASSVGLAGVEDTQYF
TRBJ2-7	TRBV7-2	CASSFTGLHSYEQYF
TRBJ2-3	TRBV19	CASSSSGTGGAGDTQYF
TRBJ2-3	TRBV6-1	CASTGSTDTQYF
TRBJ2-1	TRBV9	CASSVVGLAGGGEQFF
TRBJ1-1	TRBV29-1	CSVDSRADTEAFF
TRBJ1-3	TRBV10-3	CAISEGDTGNTIYF
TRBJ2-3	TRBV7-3	CASSLTSLAVTDTQYF
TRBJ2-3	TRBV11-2	CATQLISGARDTQYF
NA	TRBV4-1	CASSQVLSGQVSYEQYF
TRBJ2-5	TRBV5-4	CASSPGPGEETQYF
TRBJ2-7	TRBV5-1	CASSRGTSGSYEQYF
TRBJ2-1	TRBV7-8	CASSFRLAGSYNEQFF
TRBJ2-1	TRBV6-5	CASSLAGLYNEQFF
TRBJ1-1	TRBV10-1	CASAETGGPSYWPLNTEAFF
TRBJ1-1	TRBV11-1	CASSSRQIGNTEAFF
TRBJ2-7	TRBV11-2	CASSFGQAYEQYF
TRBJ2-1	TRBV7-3	CASSRGGRFNEQFF
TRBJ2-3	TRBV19	CASSVQGAGTDTQYF
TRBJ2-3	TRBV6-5	CASSYSGTDTQYF
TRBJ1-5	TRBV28	CASSPAEIRVLPQHF
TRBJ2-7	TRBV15	CATSRAGGNVYEQYF
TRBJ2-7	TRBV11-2	CASSLEISSRRSYEQYF
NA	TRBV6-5	CATLLAGGNEQYF
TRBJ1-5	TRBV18	CASSPNVDSNQPQHF
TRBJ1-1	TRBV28	CASSSTGTGKRLEAFF
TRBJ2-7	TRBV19	CASSNEQGSYEQYF
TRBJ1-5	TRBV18	CASSPNSGGNQPQHF
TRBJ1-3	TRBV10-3	CAISEDFWRSGNTIYF
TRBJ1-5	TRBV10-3	CAISESTGDNQPQHF
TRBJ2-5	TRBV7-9	CAGREGAGETQYF
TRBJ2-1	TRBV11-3	CASSPTWGNEQFF
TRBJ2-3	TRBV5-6	CASSRDFVDTQYF
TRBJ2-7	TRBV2	CASSSRLAELSYEQYF
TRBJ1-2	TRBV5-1	CASSLDSPNYGYTF